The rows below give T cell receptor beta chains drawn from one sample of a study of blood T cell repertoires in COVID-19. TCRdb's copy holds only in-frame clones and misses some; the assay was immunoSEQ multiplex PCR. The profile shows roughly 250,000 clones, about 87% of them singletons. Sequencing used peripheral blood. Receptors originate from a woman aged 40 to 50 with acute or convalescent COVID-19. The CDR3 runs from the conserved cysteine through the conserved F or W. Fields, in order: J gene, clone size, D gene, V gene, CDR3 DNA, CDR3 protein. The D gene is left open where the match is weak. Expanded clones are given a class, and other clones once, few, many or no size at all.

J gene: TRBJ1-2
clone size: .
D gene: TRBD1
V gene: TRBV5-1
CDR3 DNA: TGCGCCAGCAGCTTAGGGGGCGCACGGGGGTATGGCTACACCTTC
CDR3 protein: CASSLGGARGYGYTF

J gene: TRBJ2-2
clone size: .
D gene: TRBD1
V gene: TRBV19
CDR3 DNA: TGTGCCAGCCAACAGGGGTACGGGGAGCTGTTTTTT
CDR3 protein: CASQQGYGELFF

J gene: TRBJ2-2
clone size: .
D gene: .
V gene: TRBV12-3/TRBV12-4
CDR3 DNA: TGTGCCAGCAGCCGGAACACCGGGGAGCTGTTTTTT
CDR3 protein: CASSRNTGELFF

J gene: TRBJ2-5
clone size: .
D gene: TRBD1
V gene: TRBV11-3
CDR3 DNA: TGTGCCAGCAGCTCCGGGACAGGGCGAGAGACCCAGTACTTC
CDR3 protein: CASSSGTGRETQYF

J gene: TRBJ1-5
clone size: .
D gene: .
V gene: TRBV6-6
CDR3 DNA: TGTGCCAGCAGACCCCCAGCCAGGGCTCAGCCCCAGCATTTT
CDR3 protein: CASRPPARAQPQHF

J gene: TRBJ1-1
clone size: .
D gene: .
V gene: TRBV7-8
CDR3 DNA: TGTGCCAGCAGCTCATGGGGGGGTGGTTACATGAACACTGAAGCTTTCTTT
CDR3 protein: CASSSWGGGYMNTEAFF

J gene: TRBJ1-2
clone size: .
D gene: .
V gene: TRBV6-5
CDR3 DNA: TGTGCCAGCAAGGCGGGCGGGAGCAAACGTGGCTACACCTTC
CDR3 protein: CASKAGGSKRGYTF

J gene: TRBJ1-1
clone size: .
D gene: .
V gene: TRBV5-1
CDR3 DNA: TGCGCCAGCAGCATACCGGACAGTCCAGGAGGAATGAACACTGAAGCTTTCTTT
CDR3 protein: CASSIPDSPGGMNTEAFF

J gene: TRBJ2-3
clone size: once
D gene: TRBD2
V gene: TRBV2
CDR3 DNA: TGTGCCAGCAAGGTAGCGGGGCTTTTAGCAGATACGCAGTATTTT
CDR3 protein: CASKVAGLLADTQYF

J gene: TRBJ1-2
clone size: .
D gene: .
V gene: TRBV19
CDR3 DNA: TGTGCCAGTAGTATAGATGGATTTGTGGGGCGTCCCTATGGCTACACCTTC
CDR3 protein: CASSIDGFVGRPYGYTF

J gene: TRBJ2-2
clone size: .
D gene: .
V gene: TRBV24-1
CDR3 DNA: TGTGCCACCAGTGGTTGGCACACCGGGGAGCTGTTTTTT
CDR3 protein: CATSGWHTGELFF

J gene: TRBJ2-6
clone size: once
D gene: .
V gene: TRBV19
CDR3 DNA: TGTGCCAGTACGGAGGGGACTGGGGCCAACGTCCTGACTTTC
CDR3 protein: CASTEGTGANVLTF

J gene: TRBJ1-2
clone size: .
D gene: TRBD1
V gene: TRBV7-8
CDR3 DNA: TGTGCCAGCAGCACACGACAGGGTTTGAATGGCTACACCTTC
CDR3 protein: CASSTRQGLNGYTF

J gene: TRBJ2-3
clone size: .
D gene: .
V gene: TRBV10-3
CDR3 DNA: TGTGCCATCAGCCTGAAGCCGTCTGGCACAGATACGCAGTATTTT
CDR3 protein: CAISLKPSGTDTQYF

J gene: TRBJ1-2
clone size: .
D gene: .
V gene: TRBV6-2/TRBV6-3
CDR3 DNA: TGTGCCAGCAGTCCCGGCAGGGCTGGCTACACCTTC
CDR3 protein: CASSPGRAGYTF

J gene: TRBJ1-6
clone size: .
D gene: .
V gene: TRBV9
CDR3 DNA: TGTGCCAGCAGCGTAGAGGCAGGGTCCTCACCCCTCCACTTT
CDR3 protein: CASSVEAGSSPLHF

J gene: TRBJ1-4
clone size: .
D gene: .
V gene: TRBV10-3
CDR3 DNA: TGTGCCATCAGTTCCTTTTTAGGGGTACGGAATGAAAAACTGTTTTTT
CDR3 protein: CAISSFLGVRNEKLFF

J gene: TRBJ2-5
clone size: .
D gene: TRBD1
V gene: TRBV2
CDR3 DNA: TGTGCCAGCAGTGGACAGGGGGGTGAGAAGTACCTGAGGTACCAAGAGACCCAGTACTTC
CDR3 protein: CASSGQGGEKYLRYQETQYF

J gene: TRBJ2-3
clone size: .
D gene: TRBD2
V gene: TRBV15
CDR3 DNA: TGTGCCACCAGCAGAGAGGCGGGGGGGCTAACAGATACGCAGTATTTT
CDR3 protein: CATSREAGGLTDTQYF

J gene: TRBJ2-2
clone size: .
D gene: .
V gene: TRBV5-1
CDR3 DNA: TGCGCCAGCAGCCCTGGGCAGGGGTATACCGGGGAGCTGTTTTTT
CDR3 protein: CASSPGQGYTGELFF

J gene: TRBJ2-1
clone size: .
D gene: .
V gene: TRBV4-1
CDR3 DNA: TGCGCCAGCAGCCGAGGGAAGGGAACCCCCTACAATGAGCAGTTCTTC
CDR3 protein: CASSRGKGTPYNEQFF

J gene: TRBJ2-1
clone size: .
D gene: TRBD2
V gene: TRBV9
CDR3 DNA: TGTGCCAGCAGCGTAGCTACTAGCGGGGCCTACAATGAGCAGTTCTTC
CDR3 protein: CASSVATSGAYNEQFF

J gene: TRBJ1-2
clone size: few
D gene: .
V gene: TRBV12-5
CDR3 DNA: TGTGCTAGTGGTTTGGTACGAAGCAGGGTGGAGAGCTACACCTTC
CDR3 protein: CASGLVRSRVESYTF

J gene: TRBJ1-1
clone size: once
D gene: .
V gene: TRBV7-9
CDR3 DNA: TGTGCCAGCAGCCGAAGAGGCGCAACTGAAGCTTTCTTT
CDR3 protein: CASSRRGATEAFF

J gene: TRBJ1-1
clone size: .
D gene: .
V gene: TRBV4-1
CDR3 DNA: TGCGCCAGCAGCCCTTGGGGGGGGTCCCAAAACACTGAAGCTTTCTTT
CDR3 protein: CASSPWGGSQNTEAFF

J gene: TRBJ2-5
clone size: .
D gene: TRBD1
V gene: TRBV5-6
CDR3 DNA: TGTGCCAGCAGCGTTCCGGGACAGGGGTTCGAGACCCAGTACTTC
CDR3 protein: CASSVPGQGFETQYF

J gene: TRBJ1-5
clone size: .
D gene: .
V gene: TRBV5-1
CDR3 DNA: TGCGCCAGCAGTTCGGGCTCGGGGAATCAGCCCCAGCATTTT
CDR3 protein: CASSSGSGNQPQHF

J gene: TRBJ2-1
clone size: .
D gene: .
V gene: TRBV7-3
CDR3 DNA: TGTGCCAGCAGCTTAACGGCGGAAAGCTCCTACAATGAGCAGTTCTTC
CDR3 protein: CASSLTAESSYNEQFF